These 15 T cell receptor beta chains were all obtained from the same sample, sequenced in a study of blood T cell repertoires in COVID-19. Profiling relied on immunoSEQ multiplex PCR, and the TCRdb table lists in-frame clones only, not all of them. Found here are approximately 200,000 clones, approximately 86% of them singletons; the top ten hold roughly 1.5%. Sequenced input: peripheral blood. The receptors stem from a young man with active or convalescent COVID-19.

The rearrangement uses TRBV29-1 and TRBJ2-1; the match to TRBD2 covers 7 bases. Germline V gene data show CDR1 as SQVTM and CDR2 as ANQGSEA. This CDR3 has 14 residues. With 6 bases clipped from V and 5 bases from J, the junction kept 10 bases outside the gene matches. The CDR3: CSVGSGMGHNEQFF. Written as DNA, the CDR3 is TGCAGCGTCGGAAGCGGGATGGGTCACAATGAGCAGTTCTTC.

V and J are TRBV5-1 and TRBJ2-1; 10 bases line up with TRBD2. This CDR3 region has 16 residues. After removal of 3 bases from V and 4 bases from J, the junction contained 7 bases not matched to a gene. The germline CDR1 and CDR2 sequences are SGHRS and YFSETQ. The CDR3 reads CASSSQAGGAYNEQFF. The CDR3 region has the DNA TGCGCCAGCAGCTCACAAGCGGGGGGGGCTTACAATGAGCAGTTCTTC.

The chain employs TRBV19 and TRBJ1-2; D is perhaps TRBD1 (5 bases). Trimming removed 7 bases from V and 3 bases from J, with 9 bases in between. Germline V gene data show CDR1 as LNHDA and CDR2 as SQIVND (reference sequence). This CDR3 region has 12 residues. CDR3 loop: CASKGKDYGYTF. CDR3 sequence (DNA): TGTGCCAGTAAGGGGAAAGACTATGGCTACACCTTC.

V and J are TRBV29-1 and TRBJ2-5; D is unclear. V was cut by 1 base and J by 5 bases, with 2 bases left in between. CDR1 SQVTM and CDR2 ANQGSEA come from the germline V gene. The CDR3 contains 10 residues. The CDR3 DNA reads TGCAGCGTTGAAGCGGAGACCCAGTACTTC. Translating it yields CSVEAETQYF.

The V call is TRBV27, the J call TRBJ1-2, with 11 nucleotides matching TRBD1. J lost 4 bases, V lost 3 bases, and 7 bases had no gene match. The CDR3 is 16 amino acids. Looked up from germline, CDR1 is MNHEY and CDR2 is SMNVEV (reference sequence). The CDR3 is CASSFWTGGLVYGYTF. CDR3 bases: TGTGCCAGCAGTTTCTGGACAGGGGGCTTAGTCTATGGCTACACCTTC.

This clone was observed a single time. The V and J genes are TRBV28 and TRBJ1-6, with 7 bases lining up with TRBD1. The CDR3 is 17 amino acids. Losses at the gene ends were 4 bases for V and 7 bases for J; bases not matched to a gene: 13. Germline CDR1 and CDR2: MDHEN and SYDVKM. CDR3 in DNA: TGTGCCAGCAGTTCCCTCAGACAGGGAAGGACCAATTCACCCCTCCACTTT. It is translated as CASSSLRQGRTNSPLHF.

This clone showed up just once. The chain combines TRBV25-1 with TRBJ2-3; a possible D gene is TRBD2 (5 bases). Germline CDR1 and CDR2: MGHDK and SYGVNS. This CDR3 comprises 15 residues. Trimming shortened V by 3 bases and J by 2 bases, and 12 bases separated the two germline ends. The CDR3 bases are TGTGCCAGCAGTGACGCGGGTGAGATCACAGATACGCAGTATTTT. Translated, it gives CASSDAGEITDTQYF.

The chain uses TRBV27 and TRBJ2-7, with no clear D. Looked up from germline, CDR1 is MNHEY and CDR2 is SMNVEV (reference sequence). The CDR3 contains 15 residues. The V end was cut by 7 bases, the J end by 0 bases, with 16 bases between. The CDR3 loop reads CASKISNSPSYEQYF. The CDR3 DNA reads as TGTGCCAGCAAAATATCGAATAGCCCCTCCTACGAGCAGTACTTC.

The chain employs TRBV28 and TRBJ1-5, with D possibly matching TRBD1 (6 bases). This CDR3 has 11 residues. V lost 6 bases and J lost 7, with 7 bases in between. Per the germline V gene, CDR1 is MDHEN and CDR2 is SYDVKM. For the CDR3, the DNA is TGTGCCAGCAGAGGACAGCAGCCCCAGCATTTT. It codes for CASRGQQPQHF.

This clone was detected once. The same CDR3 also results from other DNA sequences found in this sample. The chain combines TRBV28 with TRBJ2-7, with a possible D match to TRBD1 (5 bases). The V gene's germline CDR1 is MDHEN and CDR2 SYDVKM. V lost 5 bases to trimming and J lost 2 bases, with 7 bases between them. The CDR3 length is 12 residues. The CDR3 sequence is CASSQGAYEQYF. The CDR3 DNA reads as TGTGCCAGCAGTCAAGGGGCCTACGAGCAGTACTTC.

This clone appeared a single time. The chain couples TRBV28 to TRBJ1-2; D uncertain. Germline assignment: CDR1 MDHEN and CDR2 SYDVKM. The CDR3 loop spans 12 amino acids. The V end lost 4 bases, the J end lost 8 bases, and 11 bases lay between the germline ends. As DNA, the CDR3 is TGTGCCAGCAGTTCGGGTGGCTTAGGCTACACCTTC. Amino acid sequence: CASSSGGLGYTF.

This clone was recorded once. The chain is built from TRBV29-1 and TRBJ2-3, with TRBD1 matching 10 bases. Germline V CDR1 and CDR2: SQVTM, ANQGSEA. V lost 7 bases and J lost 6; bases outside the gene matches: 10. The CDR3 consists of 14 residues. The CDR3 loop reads CSATRDRGLDTQYF. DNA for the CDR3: TGCAGCGCGACCCGGGACAGGGGACTTGATACGCAGTATTTT.

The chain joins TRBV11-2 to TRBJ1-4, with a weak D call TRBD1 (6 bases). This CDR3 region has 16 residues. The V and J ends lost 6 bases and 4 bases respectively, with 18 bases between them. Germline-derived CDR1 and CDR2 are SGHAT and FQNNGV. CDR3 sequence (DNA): TGTGCCAGCAGTCCCACAGGGCCGAGGAATAATGAAAAACTGTTTTTT. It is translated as CASSPTGPRNNEKLFF.

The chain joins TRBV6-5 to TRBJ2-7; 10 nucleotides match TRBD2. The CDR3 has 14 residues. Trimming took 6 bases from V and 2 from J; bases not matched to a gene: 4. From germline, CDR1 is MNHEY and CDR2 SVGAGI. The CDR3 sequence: CASSRTSGPYEQYF. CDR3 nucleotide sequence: TGTGCCAGCAGCCGGACTAGCGGCCCCTACGAGCAGTACTTC.

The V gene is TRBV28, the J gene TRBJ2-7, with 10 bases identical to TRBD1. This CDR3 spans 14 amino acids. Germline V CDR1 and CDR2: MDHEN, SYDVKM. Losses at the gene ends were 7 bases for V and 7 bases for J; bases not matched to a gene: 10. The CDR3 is CASTEGQGLGEQYF. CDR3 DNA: TGTGCCAGCACCGAGGGACAGGGGTTGGGAGAGCAGTACTTC.